The rows below give T cell receptor beta chains drawn from one sample of a study of T cell responses to AZD1222 COVID-19 vaccine. Profiled with immunoSEQ multiplex PCR; TCRdb holds only in-frame clones, not every one. The table lists about 100,000 clones, roughly 84% of them singletons. The specimen comprised peripheral blood, sampled on day 0 of AZD1222 vaccination. The receptors shown here come from an adult in good health. Both conserved end residues are part of each CDR3. The order of the fields is V gene, clone size, CDR3 protein. The listing skips clone size in some rows; elsewhere it reads once, few, many or a size class.

V gene: TRBV19; clone size: .; CDR3 protein: CASSMWGPETQYF
V gene: TRBV24-1; clone size: once; CDR3 protein: CATSDYKGPQHF
V gene: TRBV6-5; clone size: .; CDR3 protein: CASSSPWNTEAFF
V gene: TRBV28; clone size: .; CDR3 protein: CASSQTGHQPQHF
V gene: TRBV3-1/TRBV3-2; clone size: .; CDR3 protein: CASSHTSYNEQFF
V gene: TRBV7-2; clone size: .; CDR3 protein: CASSLSGGSNYGYTF
V gene: TRBV9; clone size: .; CDR3 protein: CASSGFGRGLFF
V gene: TRBV2; clone size: .; CDR3 protein: CASRGDRGQQPQHF
V gene: TRBV18; clone size: .; CDR3 protein: CASSLLGTSFGNTIYF
V gene: TRBV4-2; clone size: .; CDR3 protein: CASSPPKPGLAIYTGELFF
V gene: TRBV6-5; clone size: few; CDR3 protein: CASSYRMGVGNSPLHF
V gene: TRBV5-1; clone size: .; CDR3 protein: CASSLGDREGNQPQHF
V gene: TRBV12-5; clone size: .; CDR3 protein: CASGLVRQPSTGELFF
V gene: TRBV3-1/TRBV3-2; clone size: .; CDR3 protein: CASSKGLAGPQETQYF
V gene: TRBV4-2; clone size: .; CDR3 protein: CASSQASGIVSEQYF
V gene: TRBV10-1; clone size: .; CDR3 protein: CASSEPGQETQYF